This TCR beta chain was documented in a study of blood T cell repertoires in COVID-19. Study in general: Both acute and convalescent COVID-19 samples were obtained from the United States, Italy and Spain. From T cells, B-cell-depleted T cells, or PBMCs came the material, which was cDNA or gDNA.

The V end lost 4 bases, the J end lost 5 bases, and 15 bases lay between the germline ends. The length of the CDR3 is 15 residues. In germline, CDR1 is SNHLY, CDR2 FYNNEI. Original handling: Estimated nucleated cell counts came from reference gene primer amplification. TCRdb's table, derived via immunoSEQ multiplex PCR, lists solely in-frame clones and lacks some. That table furnishes V, J and clone size, whereas the DNA furnished D and trimming. The repertoire holds 95,000 to 150,000 clones, with about 74% as singletons. Sequenced input: peripheral blood. The chain employs TRBV2 and TRBJ2-1, with D possibly being TRBD1 (6 bases). The source is a human donor in a cohort sampled during active COVID-19. DNA for the CDR3: TGTGCCAGCAGTGCCGGCAGGGGCCTCCACAATGAGCAGTTCTTC. It is translated as CASSAGRGLHNEQFF.